The 5 T cell receptor beta chains given below trace back to one sample, sequenced in a study of blood T cell repertoires in COVID-19. The protocol was immunoSEQ multiplex PCR, while the TCRdb copy is restricted to in-frame clones and leaves out a portion. The table includes over 100,000 clones, about nine tenths detected once. The sample taken for sequencing was peripheral blood. These receptor sequences come from a middle-aged man with acute or convalescent COVID-19.

The chain employs TRBV7-2 and TRBJ2-5; D possibly corresponds to TRBD2 (6 bases). Per the germline V gene, CDR1 is SGHTA and CDR2 is FQGNSA. The CDR3 runs 14 residues. V was cut by 1 base and J by 4 bases, with 10 bases left in between. The CDR3 reads CASSLGMGGETQYF. CDR3 DNA sequence: TGTGCCAGCAGCTTAGGGATGGGGGGAGAGACCCAGTACTTC. The complete variable domain, with remaining parts taken from reference TRBV7-2 and TRBJ2-5, reads GAGVSQSPSNKVTEKGKDVELRCDPISGHTALYWYRQSLGQGLEFLIYFQGNSAPDKSGLPSDRFSAERTGGSVSTLTIQRTQQEDSAVYLCASSLGMGGETQYFGPGTRLLVL.

The genes are TRBV30 and TRBJ1-2; D is possibly TRBD1 (5 bases). CDR3 length equals 13 residues. The V gene lost 2 bases and the J gene lost 4 bases, with 11 bases spanning the gap. In germline, CDR1 is GTSNPN, CDR2 SVGIG (reference sequence). The CDR3 loop reads CAWSSPGVYGYTF. CDR3 bases: TGTGCCTGGAGTTCTCCGGGGGTCTATGGCTACACCTTC.

V is TRBV19 and J is TRBJ2-2; 9 bases line up with TRBD1. The germline CDR1 and CDR2 sequences are LNHDA and SQIVND (reference sequence). V was pared by 8 bases and J by 3 bases, with 7 bases of the junction left unmatched. This CDR3 region has 15 residues. CDR3 region: CASRVGTGHTGELFF. As DNA, the CDR3 is TGTGCCAGTCGGGTCGGGACAGGGCACACCGGGGAGCTGTTTTTT.

A remark on this clone: One junction end disagrees with the germline gene, perhaps due to a read error. V usage is TRBV7-7 and J usage is TRBJ2-5; the match to TRBD2 covers 10 bases. Germline loops: CDR1 SSHAT, CDR2 FNYEAQ (reference sequence). This CDR3 contains 15 residues. The CDR3 nucleotides are TGTGCTAGCAGCAGGACTAGCGGCCCAGAAGAGACCCAGTACTTC. Translated: CASSRTSGPEETQYF.

The chain joins TRBV4-2 to TRBJ1-1; TRBD1 agrees at 8 bases. The V and J ends lost 1 base and 4 bases, in that order; junction bases with no gene match: 11. This CDR3 has 17 residues. Germline CDR1 reads LGHNA; CDR2 reads YNFKEQ. CDR3 amino acids: CASSQGEDRALGTEAFF. The CDR3 DNA is TGTGCCAGCAGCCAAGGGGAGGACAGGGCCCTTGGCACTGAAGCTTTCTTT.